This T cell receptor beta chain was retrieved from a study of T cell repertoires in cytomegalovirus infection. For the study at large: Peptides in the study included HLA-C-restricted and HLA-B-restricted CMV epitopes. From public TCR beta signatures came an indication of both CMV infection and matching HLA type. General study points: Cumulative public TCR beta family frequency identified CMV carriers with the relevant HLA. What dominated the ex vivo response were HLA-C-restricted CMV-specific TCR beta clonotypes.

Trimming cost V 7 bases and J 6 bases, with 16 bases left between them. The CDR3 covers 14 residues. The germline CDR1 and CDR2 sequences are MDHEN and SYDVKM. This clonotype was recorded a few times. Its target is not known. In TCRdb, the reads were re-called with MiXCR into one record per CDR3 protein. The sample lists approximately 730,000 distinct CDR3 sequences, almost 30% occurring once. V is TRBV28 and J is TRBJ2-1; weak D call: TRBD2 (6 bases). The clonotype comes from a human donor in good health (CMV status not recorded). Some clones in this sample may be carry-over from other donors' samples. The material was cultured CD8+ T cells from PBMCs, obtained from culture after CMV antigen stimulation. CDR3: CASTGLIGPNEQFF. The CDR3 DNA reads TGTGCCAGCACGGGACTTATTGGACCCAATGAGCAGTTCTTC.